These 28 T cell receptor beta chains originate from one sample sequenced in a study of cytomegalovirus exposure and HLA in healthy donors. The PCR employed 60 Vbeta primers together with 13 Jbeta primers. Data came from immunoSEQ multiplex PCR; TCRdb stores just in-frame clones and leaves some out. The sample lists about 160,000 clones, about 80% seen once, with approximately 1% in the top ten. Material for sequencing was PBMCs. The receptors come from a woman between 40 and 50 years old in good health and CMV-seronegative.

CDR3 region: CATSRFGELLYGYTF. CDR3 coding DNA: TGTGCCACCAGCCGCTTCGGGGAGCTCCTCTATGGCTACACCTTC. This chain connects TRBV15 to TRBJ1-2, with D uncertain. CDR3 length: 15 amino acids. V lost 5 bases and J lost 4, with 17 bases in between. Germline assignment: CDR1 LNHNV and CDR2 YYDKDF (reference sequence).

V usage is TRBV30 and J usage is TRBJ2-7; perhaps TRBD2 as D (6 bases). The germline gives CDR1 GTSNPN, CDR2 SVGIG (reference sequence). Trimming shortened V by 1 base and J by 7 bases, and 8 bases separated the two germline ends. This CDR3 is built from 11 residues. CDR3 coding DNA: TGTGCCTGGAGTGCTCGGGGGGAGCAGTACTTC. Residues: CAWSARGEQYF.

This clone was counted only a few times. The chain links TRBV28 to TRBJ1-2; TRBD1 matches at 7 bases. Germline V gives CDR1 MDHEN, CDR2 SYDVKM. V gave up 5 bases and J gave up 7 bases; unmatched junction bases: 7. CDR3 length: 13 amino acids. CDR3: CASSPWDSGGYTF. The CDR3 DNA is TGTGCCAGCAGTCCTTGGGACAGTGGTGGCTACACCTTC.

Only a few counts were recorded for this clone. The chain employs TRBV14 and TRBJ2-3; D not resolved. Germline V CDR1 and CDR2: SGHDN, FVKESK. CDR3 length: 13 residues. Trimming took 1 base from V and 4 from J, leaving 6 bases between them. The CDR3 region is CASSQVPSDTQYF. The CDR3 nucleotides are TGTGCCAGCAGCCAAGTCCCCTCAGATACGCAGTATTTT.

The CDR3 DNA sequence: TGTGCCAGCAGGGCAGATGGGCCCTCCTACGAGCAGTACTTC. This gives the protein CASRADGPSYEQYF. V gene TRBV2 combines with J gene TRBJ2-7; D is ambiguous. There are 14 residues in the CDR3. The V gene's germline CDR1 is SNHLY and CDR2 FYNNEI. V gave up 6 bases and J gave up 0 bases, with 12 bases separating them.

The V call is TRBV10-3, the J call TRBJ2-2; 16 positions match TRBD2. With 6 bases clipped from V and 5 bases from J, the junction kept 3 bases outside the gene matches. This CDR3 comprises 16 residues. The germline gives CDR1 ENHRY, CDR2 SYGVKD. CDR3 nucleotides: TGTGCCATCAGAGGGACTAGCGGGAGGGGAACCGGGGAGCTGTTTTTT. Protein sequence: CAIRGTSGRGTGELFF.

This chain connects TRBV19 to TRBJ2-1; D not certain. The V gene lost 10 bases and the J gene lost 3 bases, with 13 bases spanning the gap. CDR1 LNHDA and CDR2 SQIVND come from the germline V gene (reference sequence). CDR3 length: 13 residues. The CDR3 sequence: CATRSTSYNEQFF. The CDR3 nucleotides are TGTGCCACCCGATCGACAAGCTACAATGAGCAGTTCTTC.

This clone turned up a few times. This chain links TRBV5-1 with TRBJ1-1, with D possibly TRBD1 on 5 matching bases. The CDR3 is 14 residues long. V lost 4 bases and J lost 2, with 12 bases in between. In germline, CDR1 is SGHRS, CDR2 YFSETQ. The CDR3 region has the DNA TGCGCCAGCAGCCAACAGGCCACAAACACTGAAGCTTTCTTT. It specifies CASSQQATNTEAFF.

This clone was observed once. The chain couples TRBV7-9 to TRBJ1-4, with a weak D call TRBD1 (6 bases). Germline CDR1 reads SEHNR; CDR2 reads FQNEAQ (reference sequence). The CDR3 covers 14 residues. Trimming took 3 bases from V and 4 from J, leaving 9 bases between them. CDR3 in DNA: TGTGCCAGCAGCTTGACAGGAGATAATGAAAAACTGTTTTTT. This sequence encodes CASSLTGDNEKLFF.

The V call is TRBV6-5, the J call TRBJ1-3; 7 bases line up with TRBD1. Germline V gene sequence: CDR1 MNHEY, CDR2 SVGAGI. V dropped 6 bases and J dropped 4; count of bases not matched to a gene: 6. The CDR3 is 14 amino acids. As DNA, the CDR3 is TGTGCCAGCAGAGGGACAGATCTCGGAAACACCATATATTTT. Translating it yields CASRGTDLGNTIYF.

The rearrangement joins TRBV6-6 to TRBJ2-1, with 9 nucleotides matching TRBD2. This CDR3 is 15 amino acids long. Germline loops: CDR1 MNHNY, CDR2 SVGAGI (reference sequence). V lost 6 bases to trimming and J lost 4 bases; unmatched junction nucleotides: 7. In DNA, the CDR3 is TGTGCCAGCAGCCCCGGACTAGCGCGTTACAATGAGCAGTTCTTC. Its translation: CASSPGLARYNEQFF.

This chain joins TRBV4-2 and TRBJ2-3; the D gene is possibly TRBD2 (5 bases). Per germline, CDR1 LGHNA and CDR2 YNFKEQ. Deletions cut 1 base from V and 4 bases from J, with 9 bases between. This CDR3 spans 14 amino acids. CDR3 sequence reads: CASSQGALADTQYF. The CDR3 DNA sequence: TGTGCCAGCAGCCAAGGGGCACTAGCAGATACGCAGTATTTT.

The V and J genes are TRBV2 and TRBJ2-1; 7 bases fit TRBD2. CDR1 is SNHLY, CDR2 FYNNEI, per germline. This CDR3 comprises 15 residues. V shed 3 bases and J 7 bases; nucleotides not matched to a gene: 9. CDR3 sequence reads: CASSDFRNGGNEQFF. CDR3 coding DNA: TGTGCCAGCAGTGATTTTCGGAACGGGGGGAATGAGCAGTTCTTC.

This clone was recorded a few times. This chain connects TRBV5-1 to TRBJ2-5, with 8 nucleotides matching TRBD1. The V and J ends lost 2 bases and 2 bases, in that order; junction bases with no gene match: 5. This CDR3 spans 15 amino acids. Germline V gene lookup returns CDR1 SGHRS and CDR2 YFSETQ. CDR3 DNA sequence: TGCGCCAGCAGCTTTGGACAGGGCCCACAAGAGACCCAGTACTTC. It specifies CASSFGQGPQETQYF.

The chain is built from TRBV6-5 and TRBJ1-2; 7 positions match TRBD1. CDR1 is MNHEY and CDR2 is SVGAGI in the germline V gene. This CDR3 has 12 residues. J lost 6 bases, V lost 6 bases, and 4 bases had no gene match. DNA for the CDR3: TGTGCCAGCAGCCGGGACAGCAATGGCTACACCTTC. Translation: CASSRDSNGYTF.

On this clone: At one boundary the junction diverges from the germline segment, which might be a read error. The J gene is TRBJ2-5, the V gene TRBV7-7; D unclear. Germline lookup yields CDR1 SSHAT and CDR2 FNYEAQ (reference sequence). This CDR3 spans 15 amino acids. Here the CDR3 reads CASSLALAVEETQYF. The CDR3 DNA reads TGTGCTAGCAGCTTAGCATTGGCGGTCGAAGAGACCCAGTACTTC.

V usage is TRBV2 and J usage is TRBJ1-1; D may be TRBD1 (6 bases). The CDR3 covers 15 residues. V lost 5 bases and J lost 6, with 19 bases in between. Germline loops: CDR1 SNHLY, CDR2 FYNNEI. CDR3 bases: TGTGCCAGCAGTCTGAACGGACAGCCTTCTGCTGAAGCTTTCTTT. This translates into CASSLNGQPSAEAFF.

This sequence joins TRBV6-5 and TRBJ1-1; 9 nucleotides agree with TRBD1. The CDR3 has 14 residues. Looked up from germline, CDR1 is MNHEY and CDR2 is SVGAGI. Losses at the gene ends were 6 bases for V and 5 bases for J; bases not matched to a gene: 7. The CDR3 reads CASSPRDRVTEAFF. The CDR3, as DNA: TGTGCCAGCAGCCCCCGGGACAGGGTTACTGAAGCTTTCTTT.

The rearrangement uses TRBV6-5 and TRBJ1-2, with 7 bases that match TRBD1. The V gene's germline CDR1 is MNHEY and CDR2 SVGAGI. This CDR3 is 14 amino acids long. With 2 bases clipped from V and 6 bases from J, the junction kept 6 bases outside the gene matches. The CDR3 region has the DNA TGTGCCAGCAGTTACGGGGCAGGGGGGCATGGCTACACCTTC. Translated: CASSYGAGGHGYTF.

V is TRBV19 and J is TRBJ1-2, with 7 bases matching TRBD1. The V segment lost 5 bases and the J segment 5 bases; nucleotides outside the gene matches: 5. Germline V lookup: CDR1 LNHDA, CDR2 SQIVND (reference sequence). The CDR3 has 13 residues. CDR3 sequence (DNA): TGTGCCAGTAGTTTACCAGGGGGTTATGGCTACACCTTC. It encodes CASSLPGGYGYTF.

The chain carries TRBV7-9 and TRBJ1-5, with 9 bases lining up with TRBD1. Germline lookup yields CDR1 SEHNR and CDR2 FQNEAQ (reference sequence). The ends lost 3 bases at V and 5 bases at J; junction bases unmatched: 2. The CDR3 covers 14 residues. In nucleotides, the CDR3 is TGTGCCAGCAGCTTGGACAGGGGCGATCAGCCCCAGCATTTT. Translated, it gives CASSLDRGDQPQHF.

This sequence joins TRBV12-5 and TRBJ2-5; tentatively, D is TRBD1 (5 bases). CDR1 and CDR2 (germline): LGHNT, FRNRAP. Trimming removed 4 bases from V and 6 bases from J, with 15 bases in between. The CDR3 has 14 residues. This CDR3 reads CASGSSQGLKTQYF. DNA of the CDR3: TGTGCTAGTGGTTCCTCCCAGGGTCTGAAGACCCAGTACTTC. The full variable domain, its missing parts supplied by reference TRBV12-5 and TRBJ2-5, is DARVTQTPRHKVTEMGQEVTMRCQPILGHNTVFWYRQTMMQGLELLAYFRNRAPLDDSGMPKDRFSAEMPDATLATLKIQPSEPRDSAVYFCASGSSQGLKTQYFGPGTRLLVL.

Here the CDR3 DNA reads TGTGCCAGCAACCACCTGACTAGCGGGGACTACGAGCAGTACTTC. Protein: CASNHLTSGDYEQYF. The chain combines TRBV6-1 with TRBJ2-7, with 11 nucleotides matching TRBD2. CDR3 length: 15 amino acids. The J segment lost 3 bases and the V segment lost 7 bases, leaving 8 bases of the junction unmatched. The germline CDR1 and CDR2 sequences are MNHNS and SASEGT.

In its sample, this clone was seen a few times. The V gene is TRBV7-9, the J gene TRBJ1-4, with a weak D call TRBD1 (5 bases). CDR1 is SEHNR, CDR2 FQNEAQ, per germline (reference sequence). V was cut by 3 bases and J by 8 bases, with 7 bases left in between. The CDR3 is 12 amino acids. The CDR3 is CASSLGGEKLFF. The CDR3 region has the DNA TGTGCCAGCAGCTTGGGGGGGGAAAAACTGTTTTTT. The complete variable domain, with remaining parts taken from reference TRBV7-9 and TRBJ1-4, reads DTGVSQNPRHKITKRGQNVTFRCDPISEHNRLYWYRQTLGQGPEFLTYFQNEAQLEKSRLLSDRFSAERPKGSFSTLEIQRTEQGDSAMYLCASSLGGEKLFFGSGTQLSVL.

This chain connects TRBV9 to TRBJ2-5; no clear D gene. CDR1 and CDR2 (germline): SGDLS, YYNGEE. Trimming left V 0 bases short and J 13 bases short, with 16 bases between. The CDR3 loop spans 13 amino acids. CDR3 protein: CASSVDFGQAPYF. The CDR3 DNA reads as TGTGCCAGCAGCGTAGACTTCGGTCAGGCGCCGTACTTC.

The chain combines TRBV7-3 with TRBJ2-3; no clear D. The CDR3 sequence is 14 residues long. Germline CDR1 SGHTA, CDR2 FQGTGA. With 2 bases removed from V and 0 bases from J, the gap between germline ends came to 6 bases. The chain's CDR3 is CASSLSASTDTQYF. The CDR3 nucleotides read TGTGCCAGCAGCTTATCAGCGAGCACAGATACGCAGTATTTT.

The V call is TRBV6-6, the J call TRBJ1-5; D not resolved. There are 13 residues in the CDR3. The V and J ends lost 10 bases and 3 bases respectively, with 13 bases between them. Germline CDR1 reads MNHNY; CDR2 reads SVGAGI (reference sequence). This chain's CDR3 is CATLDKVNQPQHF. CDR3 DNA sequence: TGTGCCACCCTAGATAAGGTCAATCAGCCCCAGCATTTT.

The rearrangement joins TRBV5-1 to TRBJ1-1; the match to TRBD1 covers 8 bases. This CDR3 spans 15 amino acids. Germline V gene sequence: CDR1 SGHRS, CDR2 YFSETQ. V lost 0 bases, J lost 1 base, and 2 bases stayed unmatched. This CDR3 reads CASSLAGTGNTEAFF. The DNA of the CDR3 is TGCGCCAGCAGCTTGGCCGGGACAGGGAACACTGAAGCTTTCTTT.